Below, 19 T cell receptor beta chains from the same sample are listed, as sequenced in a study of early T cells in non-severe SARS-CoV-2 infection. MiXCR, run by TCRdb on the 5' RACE reads, gives a single entry per CDR3 protein. The sample carries some 50,000 distinct CDR3 sequences, over 9.5% recorded once. Specimen: whole blood. All receptors come from an adult who was a healthcare worker with PCR-confirmed SARS-CoV-2 infection or an uninfected control (not recorded which).

The rearrangement uses TRBV7-2 and TRBJ2-2, with 8 bases aligning to TRBD1. Germline CDR1 is SGHTA and CDR2 is FQGNSA. Unmatched junction bases numbered 8, after V lost 5 bases and J lost 6 bases. The CDR3 covers 15 residues. Here the CDR3 reads CASSPLTGVAGELFF. CDR3 nucleotide sequence: TGTGCCAGCAGCCCCCTGACAGGGGTGGCCGGGGAGCTGTTTTTT.

V usage is TRBV20-1 and J usage is TRBJ1-1, with D perhaps TRBD1 (5 bases). The CDR3 spans 13 residues. In germline, CDR1 is DFQATT, CDR2 SNEGSKA (reference sequence). V shed 6 bases and J shed 0 bases, with 11 bases lying between them. This CDR3 reads CSAAGIMNTEAFF. The CDR3 bases are TGCAGTGCCGCAGGGATTATGAACACTGAAGCTTTCTTT.

This clonotype occurred many times. This chain joins TRBV20-1 and TRBJ1-3, with 7 positions matching TRBD1. Germline CDR1 is DFQATT and CDR2 is SNEGSKA (reference sequence). V trimming: 5 bases; J trimming: 0 bases; junction bases outside the gene matches: 1. This CDR3 contains 13 residues. The CDR3 sequence is CSARTGSGNTIYF. The DNA for the CDR3 is TGCAGTGCTCGGACAGGCTCTGGAAACACCATATATTTT.

This clonotype was picked up a small number of times. The CDR3 loop reads CASSRHNSGANVLTF. The CDR3, as DNA: TGTGCCAGCAGTCGACACAACTCTGGGGCCAACGTCCTGACTTTC. This sequence joins TRBV6-6 and TRBJ2-6; D is uncertain. The V gene's germline CDR1 is MNHNY and CDR2 SVGAGI (reference sequence). Trimming removed 5 bases at V and 0 bases at J, with 8 bases between. The CDR3 length is 15 residues.

This clonotype was found many times. V is TRBV12-3 or TRBV12-4 and J is TRBJ1-4; TRBD1 might be the D (5 bases). The CDR3 spans 14 residues. Between the trimmed V and J ends, which lost 8 bases and 5 bases, there was a span of 15 bases. Written as DNA, the CDR3 is TGTGCCAGCCGATCGGGACGGAGAAATGAAAAACTGTTTTTT. Protein product: CASRSGRRNEKLFF.

This clonotype came up many times. The chain recombines TRBV29-1 with TRBJ2-6; D unresolved. The CDR3 sequence is 12 residues long. The germline V gene encodes CDR1 SQVTM and CDR2 ANQGSEA. Trimming removed 7 bases at V and 4 bases at J, with 8 bases between. The CDR3 spells CSASSGANVLTF. The CDR3 DNA is TGCAGCGCCTCGTCGGGGGCCAACGTCCTGACTTTC.

This clonotype was counted at least ten times. The rearrangement links TRBV7-2 to TRBJ1-2; no definite D call. V was trimmed by 5 bases and J by 0 bases, leaving 10 bases between them. Germline CDR1 is SGHTA and CDR2 is FQGNSA. The CDR3 has 14 amino acids. The CDR3 spells CASSQDQANYGYTF. The CDR3 DNA sequence: TGTGCCAGCAGCCAAGACCAAGCTAACTATGGCTACACCTTC.

There are a few counts of this clonotype. This chain joins TRBV7-2 and TRBJ1-5; D not resolved. This CDR3 comprises 12 residues. In germline, CDR1 is SGHTA, CDR2 FQGNSA. Trimming shortened V by 8 bases and J by 4 bases, and 9 bases separated the two germline ends. CDR3 bases: TGTGCCAGCTCCCTCCTAAATCAGCCCCAGCATTTT. It is translated as CASSLLNQPQHF.

The sample holds many counts of this clonotype. The rearrangement joins TRBV7-9 to TRBJ2-2; D is ambiguous. The CDR3 is 13 amino acids. Between the trimmed V and J ends, which lost 6 bases and 6 bases, there was a span of 11 bases. CDR1 and CDR2 from the germline V gene are SEHNR and FQNEAQ (reference sequence). CDR3 coding DNA: TGTGCCAGCAGTCCAGCCCCAGCCGGGGAGCTGTTTTTT. As protein: CASSPAPAGELFF. Drawing the rest from reference TRBV7-9 and TRBJ2-2, the complete variable domain is DTGVSQNPRHKITKRGQNVTFRCDPISEHNRLYWYRQTLGQGPEFLTYFQNEAQLEKSRLLSDRFSAERPKGSFSTLEIQRTEQGDSAMYLCASSPAPAGELFFGEGSRLTVL.

Remarks on this clonotype: Sequence at one end of the junction differs from germline and may be a read error. The V call is TRBV29-1, the J call TRBJ2-7; D is unresolved. The CDR3 consists of 14 residues. Germline V gives CDR1 SQVTM, CDR2 ANQGSEA. The CDR3 DNA reads TGCAGCGTTGGCGTCAGGTCACCAACCTACGAGCTGTACTTC. It specifies CSVGVRSPTYELYF.

This clonotype was counted at least ten times. The chain couples TRBV3-1 to TRBJ2-3; tentative D call: TRBD1 (7 bases). Trimming removed 4 bases from V and 4 bases from J, with 15 bases in between. CDR3 length: 15 residues. Germline lookup yields CDR1 LGHDT and CDR2 YNNKEL (reference sequence). The CDR3 DNA sequence: TGTGCCAGCAGCCGGACAGGTGGAGGGGCAGATACGCAGTATTTT. It translates to CASSRTGGGADTQYF.

This clonotype was seen a handful of times. This chain joins TRBV4-3 and TRBJ2-1; the D gene is possibly TRBD1 (5 bases). V shed 1 base and J shed 10 bases, with 14 bases lying between them. The CDR3 has 14 amino acids. Germline CDR1 LGHNA, CDR2 YSLEER. This chain's CDR3 is CASSQGQPTVEQFF. The CDR3 nucleotides are TGCGCCAGCAGCCAAGGACAACCGACAGTCGAGCAGTTCTTC.

This clonotype was observed at least ten times. This chain connects TRBV6-6 to TRBJ1-1, with D possibly TRBD1 on 5 matching bases. The ends were cut back, 6 bases at V and 2 bases at J, with 13 bases in the middle. The length of the CDR3 is 14 residues. Germline CDR1 reads MNHNY; CDR2 reads SVGAGI (reference sequence). The CDR3 is CASRPDSKNTEAFF. CDR3 nucleotides: TGTGCCAGCAGGCCAGACAGTAAAAACACTGAAGCTTTCTTT.

In its sample, this clonotype was seen a few times. The chain uses TRBV6-1 and TRBJ1-1; TRBD1 matches at 9 bases. This CDR3 has 13 amino acids. CDR1 and CDR2 (germline): MNHNS, SASEGT. Trimming at V came to 11 bases and at J to 4 bases, leaving 8 bases not matched to a gene. The CDR3 here is CAGRDRAVTEAFF. For the CDR3, the DNA is TGTGCCGGAAGGGACAGGGCCGTCACTGAAGCTTTCTTT.

This clonotype occurred many times. The rearrangement links TRBV7-2 to TRBJ2-5; either TRBD1 or TRBD2 may fit D (5 bases each). Per germline, CDR1 SGHTA and CDR2 FQGNSA. The CDR3 contains 15 residues. V dropped 5 bases and J dropped 1 base, with 14 bases sitting between them. The CDR3 DNA reads as TGTGCCAGCAGCACCAATCGGGACGGCCAAGAGACCCAGTACTTC. Translation gives CASSTNRDGQETQYF.

This clonotype has ten or more counts. The CDR3 DNA reads as TGCAGTGCTAGGACAGGGGATCGCAATCAGCCCCAGCATTTT. It specifies CSARTGDRNQPQHF. This chain uses TRBV20-1 with TRBJ1-5; 8 positions agree with TRBD1. The CDR3 loop spans 14 amino acids. V dropped 3 bases and J dropped 2; count of bases not matched to a gene: 3. Germline loops: CDR1 DFQATT, CDR2 SNEGSKA (reference sequence).

This clonotype was picked up a small number of times. The chain employs TRBV12-3 or TRBV12-4 and TRBJ1-2; 11 bases are shared with TRBD1. Trimming removed 6 bases from V and 8 bases from J; junction bases left unmatched: 8. The CDR3 contains 14 residues. The CDR3, as DNA: TGTGCCAGCAGACGTGGACAGGGGGCGCGGGGCTACACCTTC. It encodes CASRRGQGARGYTF.

The V gene is TRBV2, the J gene TRBJ1-5; maybe TRBD1 (5 bases). Trimming took off 4 bases at V and 0 bases at J, with 19 bases between the two ends. The CDR3 extends over 18 amino acids. Germline V gene lookup returns CDR1 SNHLY and CDR2 FYNNEI. The CDR3 DNA reads as TGTGCCAGCAGTGGGGCTAGACAGCGCGCCGATAGCAATCAGCCCCAGCATTTT. The encoded protein is CASSGARQRADSNQPQHF.

This clonotype has a handful of counts. The V call is TRBV29-1, the J call TRBJ1-2; no clear D gene. The CDR3 runs to 10 residues. Germline assignment: CDR1 SQVTM and CDR2 ANQGSEA. Trimming pared 4 bases from V and 7 bases from J, leaving 7 bases between. The CDR3 DNA is TGCAGCGTTGGAGTCCCTGGCTACACCTTC. This gives the protein CSVGVPGYTF.